Listed below are T cell receptor beta chains from one sample, sequenced in a study of blood T cell repertoires in COVID-19. Measured with immunoSEQ multiplex PCR; TCRdb has only the in-frame clones, and not every one. In the table there are just over 300,000 clones, around 89% of which are singletons. Sequenced material: PBMCs or T cells enriched from blood (not recorded which). These TCRs come from a woman between 18 and 29 years old with acute COVID-19. Both conserved end residues are trimmed from each CDR3.

J | V | CDR3
TRBJ2-2 | TRBV18 | ASSPPYTGTGNTGELF
TRBJ2-1 | TRBV24-1 | ATSDGTGTSIIGEQF
TRBJ2-3 | TRBV19 | ASSITGESTDTQY
TRBJ2-2 | TRBV9 | ASSAREETGELF
TRBJ1-5 | TRBV25-1 | ASSESPRGNEVQPQH
TRBJ1-3 | TRBV11-3 | ASSHLTGGTGNTIY
TRBJ2-7 | TRBV6-6 | ASSISGSYDEQY
TRBJ2-3 | TRBV6-5 | AGGREIPSTDTQY
TRBJ2-7 | TRBV15 | ATSSRDRAYEQY
TRBJ2-1 | TRBV28 | ASSYPGLAGGRDEQF
TRBJ2-3 | TRBV10-3 | AIREREGTDTQY
TRBJ1-1 | TRBV3-1/TRBV3-2 | ASSPREGNTEAF
TRBJ2-7 | TRBV11-3 | ASSLGVGTGGDEQY
TRBJ2-7 | TRBV19 | ASSMSSGGAYEQY
TRBJ1-1 | TRBV20-1 | SASRQGLNTEAF
TRBJ2-7 | TRBV28 | ASSFWEGGFEQY
TRBJ2-1 | TRBV7-9 | ASSLSAGGYNEQF
TRBJ2-1 | TRBV3-1/TRBV3-2 | ASSQRFTRTSGTPAIYNEQF
TRBJ1-2 | TRBV6-5 | ASSRQDRYGYT
TRBJ1-4 | TRBV7-2 | ASRRGGTNEKLF
TRBJ1-5 | TRBV19 | ASSMDRGSHQPQH
TRBJ2-4 | TRBV6-1 | ASSESTDRGKWVLAKNIQY
TRBJ2-1 | TRBV24-1 | ATGRRDPYNEQF
TRBJ1-5 | TRBV7-9 | ASTSDRGGPQH
TRBJ2-2 | TRBV11-3 | ASSLETGGELF
TRBJ2-5 | TRBV20-1 | SATLETQY